The rows below give T cell receptor beta chains drawn from one sample of a study of blood T cell repertoires in COVID-19. The data were produced by immunoSEQ multiplex PCR, yet TCRdb's version contains in-frame clones alone and is incomplete. The repertoire holds some 300,000 clones, with around 87% as singletons. The sequenced material came from PBMCs or T cells enriched from blood (not recorded which). Receptors originate from a woman under 30 with acute COVID-19. The CDR3 runs from the conserved cysteine through the conserved F or W. A D gene is named only where the DNA matches it firmly. Size is stated for part of the rows, as once, few or many counts, or as a class when the clone is expanded.

d_call: NA; clone_size: NA; v_call: TRBV28; j_call: TRBJ1-2; cdr3_aa: CASSPQVNYGYTF; cdr3_nt: TGTGCCAGCAGTCCACAGGTCAACTATGGCTACACCTTC
d_call: NA; clone_size: NA; v_call: TRBV6-1; j_call: TRBJ1-6; cdr3_aa: CASSDRGGTYNSPLHF; cdr3_nt: TGTGCCAGCAGTGATAGGGGTGGAACCTATAATTCACCCCTCCACTTT
d_call: TRBD1; clone_size: NA; v_call: TRBV27; j_call: TRBJ2-5; cdr3_aa: CASSLGDSLGETQYF; cdr3_nt: TGTGCCAGCAGTTTAGGGGACAGTCTAGGGGAGACCCAGTACTTC
d_call: NA; clone_size: NA; v_call: TRBV20-1; j_call: TRBJ1-2; cdr3_aa: CSARVADYTF; cdr3_nt: TGCAGTGCTAGGGTGGCCGACTACACCTTC
d_call: NA; clone_size: NA; v_call: TRBV2; j_call: TRBJ1-1; cdr3_aa: CASSEGGWMVNTEAFF; cdr3_nt: TGTGCCAGCAGTGAGGGGGGGTGGATGGTGAACACTGAAGCTTTCTTT
d_call: NA; clone_size: few; v_call: TRBV10-3; j_call: TRBJ1-2; cdr3_aa: CAISESAVSPPYGYTF; cdr3_nt: TGTGCCATCAGTGAGTCAGCGGTGTCTCCCCCCTATGGCTACACCTTC
d_call: NA; clone_size: NA; v_call: TRBV6-5; j_call: TRBJ1-2; cdr3_aa: CAVREGYGYTF; cdr3_nt: TGTGCCGTCAGGGAGGGGTATGGCTACACCTTC
d_call: NA; clone_size: NA; v_call: TRBV6-1; j_call: TRBJ2-7; cdr3_aa: CASSEAGTSWSEQYF; cdr3_nt: TGTGCCAGCAGTGAAGCCGGGACAAGTTGGTCCGAGCAGTACTTC
d_call: NA; clone_size: NA; v_call: TRBV6-5; j_call: TRBJ1-2; cdr3_aa: CASSRTALDGYTF; cdr3_nt: TGTGCCAGCAGCAGGACAGCTTTGGATGGCTACACCTTC
d_call: NA; clone_size: once; v_call: TRBV11-3; j_call: TRBJ2-5; cdr3_aa: CASSFYGEHQETQYF; cdr3_nt: TGTGCCAGCAGCTTTTACGGGGAACACCAAGAGACCCAGTACTTC
d_call: TRBD1; clone_size: NA; v_call: TRBV5-6; j_call: TRBJ2-7; cdr3_aa: CASSFGTGGGGQYF; cdr3_nt: TGTGCCAGCAGCTTCGGGACAGGGGGAGGCGGGCAGTACTTC
d_call: NA; clone_size: NA; v_call: TRBV5-3; j_call: TRBJ1-1; cdr3_aa: CARSLLGARNTEAFF; cdr3_nt: TGTGCCAGAAGCTTGTTAGGGGCGCGGAACACTGAAGCTTTCTTT
d_call: NA; clone_size: NA; v_call: TRBV13; j_call: TRBJ2-7; cdr3_aa: CASSLVGGNVYEQYF; cdr3_nt: TGTGCCAGCAGCTTAGTTGGCGGGAACGTCTACGAGCAGTACTTC
d_call: NA; clone_size: NA; v_call: TRBV28; j_call: TRBJ2-1; cdr3_aa: CATGDSYNEQFF; cdr3_nt: TGTGCCACGGGGGACTCCTACAATGAGCAGTTCTTC
d_call: TRBD1; clone_size: NA; v_call: TRBV19; j_call: TRBJ1-4; cdr3_aa: CASSRGTGGFEKLFF; cdr3_nt: TGTGCCAGTAGTAGGGGGACAGGGGGCTTTGAAAAACTGTTTTTT
d_call: TRBD2; clone_size: few; v_call: TRBV19; j_call: TRBJ2-5; cdr3_aa: CASSRGLAGQETQYF; cdr3_nt: TGTGCCAGTAGTAGGGGACTAGCGGGGCAAGAGACCCAGTACTTC